This T cell receptor beta chain comes out of a study of blood T cell repertoires in COVID-19. Study context: Some COVID-19 samples were acute and others convalescent; all came from the United States, Italy and Spain. PBMCs, B-cell-depleted T cells, or T cells provided the cDNA or gDNA that made up the material.

CDR3 length: 15 residues. CDR1 is SQVTM, CDR2 ANQGSEA, per germline. Trimming took 4 bases from V and 4 from J, leaving 17 bases between them. Those enrolled in Seattle joined during active infection and were followed longitudinally afterward. Original data processing: Counts of nucleated cells, estimated from reference gene primer amplification, were obtained. Assay: immunoSEQ multiplex PCR; the TCRdb copy retains only in-frame clones and omits some. V, J and clone size reflect that table, while D and trimming were determined from the DNA. The data hold some 270,000 clones, with around 86% observed a single time.

Specimen: peripheral blood. The sequence was obtained from a woman of 80 years or more with COVID-19, enrolled during active disease. The chain has TRBV29-1 and TRBJ2-1; TRBD1 is a possible D gene (6 bases). The CDR3 loop reads CSVGSTGYPYNEQFF. CDR3 bases: TGCAGCGTTGGATCAACAGGGTATCCATACAATGAGCAGTTCTTC.